The 26 T cell receptor beta chains listed next were all sequenced from one sample in a study of blood T cell repertoires in COVID-19 (dated by TCRdb to the early 2020s). Library preparation employed the immunoSEQ multiplex PCR assay. The table comes from immuneACCESS by way of TCRdb, which keeps in-frame sequences with V and J called. Part of the clones is missing from these tables; in studies checked, under half for an unresolved V gene and the rest for unknown reasons. For this sample there are hundreds of thousands of clones; approximately 90% appear just once. 2% to 3% of the sample lies in the top ten. Sequences were obtained from peripheral blood. The receptors derive from a man aged 18 to 35 with active or convalescent COVID-19.

V and J are TRBV28 and TRBJ1-6; 7 bases are a match to TRBD1. Germline V gives CDR1 MDHEN, CDR2 SYDVKM. V lost 6 bases, J lost 9 bases, and 11 bases stayed unmatched. The CDR3 runs 15 residues. CDR3 bases: TGTGCCAGCAGAAGTGGTGGGACAGCCTTTTCACCCCTCCACTTT. Translation gives CASRSGGTAFSPLHF.

This chain uses TRBV6-1 with TRBJ1-2, with 9 nucleotides matching TRBD1. CDR3 length: 17 residues. Germline trimming cut 1 base from V and 0 bases from J; bases unmatched to any gene: 6. The germline CDR1 and CDR2 sequences are MNHNS and SASEGT. The CDR3 coding sequence is TGTGCCAGCAGTGAAGGTTGGGGGACAGGGACTAACTATGGCTACACCTTC. Protein sequence: CASSEGWGTGTNYGYTF.

In this sample, this clone turned up a few times. This sequence joins TRBV2 and TRBJ1-1, with D hard to call. Germline CDR1 SNHLY, CDR2 FYNNEI. The CDR3 spans 15 residues. Deletions cut 6 bases from V and 0 bases from J, with 14 bases between. The CDR3 DNA reads TGTGCCAGCAGGAAGGGAGGCGAATTGAACACTGAAGCTTTCTTT. It codes for CASRKGGELNTEAFF.

The chain joins TRBV7-3 to TRBJ2-2, with 7 positions matching TRBD2. Per germline, CDR1 SGHTA and CDR2 FQGTGA. The CDR3 length is 14 residues. V shed 5 bases and J 1 base; nucleotides not matched to a gene: 1. The CDR3 spells CASSRGGNTGELFF. The CDR3 DNA is TGTGCCAGCAGCCGCGGGGGGAACACCGGGGAGCTGTTTTTT.

The chain recombines TRBV7-6 with TRBJ1-5, with D perhaps matching TRBD1 (5 bases). Germline V CDR1 and CDR2: SGHVS, FNYEAQ. This CDR3 comprises 15 residues. The V end was cut by 2 bases, the J end by 4 bases, with 12 bases between. The CDR3 DNA reads TGTGCCAGCAGCTTACTTCCCGGGGGAAATCAGCCCCAGCATTTT. Translating gives CASSLLPGGNQPQHF.

This rearrangement joins TRBV27 to TRBJ2-7; tentatively, D is TRBD2 (5 bases). The CDR3 length is 12 residues. The germline CDR1 and CDR2 sequences are MNHEY and SMNVEV (reference sequence). Trimming cost V 3 bases and J 6 bases, with 9 bases left between them. CDR3 protein: CASSFIRGEQYF. In nucleotides, the CDR3 is TGTGCCAGCAGTTTTATTCGGGGCGAGCAGTACTTC.

The rearrangement uses TRBV7-9 and TRBJ1-3, with a possible D match to TRBD1 (5 bases). Trimming removed 5 bases from V and 11 bases from J, with 13 bases in between. The CDR3 runs to 12 residues. Germline CDR1 is SEHNR and CDR2 is FQNEAQ (reference sequence). The CDR3 sequence: CASSLGGTPIYF. The CDR3, as DNA: TGTGCCAGCAGCCTAGGAGGGACTCCCATATATTTT.

This chain joins TRBV9 and TRBJ1-5, with TRBD1 matching over 12 bases. Germline CDR1 is SGDLS and CDR2 is YYNGEE. The length of the CDR3 is 17 residues. The V gene end was trimmed by 0 bases and the J gene end by 5 bases; junction bases not matched to a gene: 6. The CDR3 here is CASSVGGTGGLDQPQHF. For the CDR3, the DNA is TGTGCCAGCAGCGTAGGGGGGACAGGGGGCTTGGATCAGCCCCAGCATTTT.

V usage is TRBV9 and J usage is TRBJ1-4, with D possibly matching TRBD1 (6 bases). Germline V lookup: CDR1 SGDLS, CDR2 YYNGEE. This CDR3 is built from 16 residues. The ends were cut back, 4 bases at V and 5 bases at J, with 18 bases in the middle. The CDR3 loop reads CASSPRGPGGNEKLFF. The CDR3 DNA follows: TGTGCCAGCAGCCCCAGGGGCCCCGGAGGCAATGAAAAACTGTTTTTT.

This clone appeared a few times. The genes are TRBV7-3 and TRBJ2-3; 7 bases are shared with TRBD2. The junction had 2 bases not matched to a gene; V was cut back by 1 base and J by 4 bases. Germline values: CDR1 SGHTA, CDR2 FQGTGA. The CDR3 contains 14 residues. CDR3 coding DNA: TGTGCCAGCAGCTTAAGCGGGAGCGCAGATACGCAGTATTTT. Its protein is CASSLSGSADTQYF.

The rearrangement uses TRBV7-2 and TRBJ1-1; 7 positions match TRBD1. Germline V gene data show CDR1 as SGHTA and CDR2 as FQGNSA. Unmatched junction bases numbered 3, after V lost 4 bases and J lost 1 base. This CDR3 contains 14 residues. The DNA for the CDR3 is TGTGCCAGCAGCTCGGGACAGACGAACACTGAAGCTTTCTTT. Its protein is CASSSGQTNTEAFF.

J is TRBJ1-6 and V is TRBV7-2; D unresolved. V gave up 6 bases and J gave up 4 bases, with 16 bases separating them. The CDR3 is 16 residues long. Germline V CDR1 and CDR2: SGHTA, FQGNSA. This CDR3 is CASSLGSVTYNSPLHF. The DNA of the CDR3 is TGTGCCAGCAGTCTAGGGAGTGTCACGTATAATTCACCCCTCCACTTT.

The chain recombines TRBV6-5 with TRBJ2-2; 10 nucleotides match TRBD2. CDR1 is MNHEY, CDR2 SVGAGI, per germline. Trimming removed 5 bases from V and 8 bases from J; junction bases left unmatched: 8. There are 15 residues in the CDR3. CDR3 sequence (DNA): TGTGCCAGCAGTACCTTAGCGGGAGGAGCGGGGGAGCTGTTTTTT. Translated, it gives CASSTLAGGAGELFF.

Regarding this clone: Relative to the germline gene, one junction end is altered; a read error may explain this. The genes are TRBV3-1 (or the pseudogene TRBV3-2) and TRBJ2-1, with 8 bases that match TRBD2. The CDR3 is made up of 15 amino acids. Germline lookup yields CDR1 LGHDT and CDR2 YNNKEL (reference sequence). CDR3 DNA sequence: TGTGCCAGCAGTCCCTGGCGGGGGGCCTACCATGAGCAGTTCTTC. This sequence encodes CASSPWRGAYHEQFF.

The chain recombines TRBV7-7 with TRBJ2-5, with D possibly matching TRBD2 (5 bases). The V gene lost 5 bases and the J gene lost 2 bases, with 15 bases spanning the gap. The CDR3 is made up of 15 amino acids. In germline, CDR1 is SSHAT, CDR2 FNYEAQ (reference sequence). CDR3 coding DNA: TGTGCCAGCAGCCTATCGGACTTGTCTCAAGAGACCCAGTACTTC. Translated: CASSLSDLSQETQYF.

The chain joins TRBV2 to TRBJ2-1; D gene unclear. Germline values: CDR1 SNHLY, CDR2 FYNNEI. V lost 3 bases and J 7 bases, leaving 13 bases between the germline ends. The CDR3 sequence is 14 residues long. CDR3 sequence reads: CASSELALRNEQFF. CDR3 coding DNA: TGTGCCAGCAGTGAGTTAGCTCTCCGGAATGAGCAGTTCTTC. The complete variable domain, with remaining parts taken from reference TRBV2 and TRBJ2-1, reads EPEVTQTPSHQVTQMGQEVILRCVPISNHLYFYWYRQILGQKVEFLVSFYNNEISEKSEIFDDQFSVERPDGSNFTLKIRSTKLEDSAMYFCASSELALRNEQFFGPGTRLTVL.

The chain employs TRBV28 and TRBJ1-5, with 9 bases lining up with TRBD1. In germline, CDR1 is MDHEN, CDR2 SYDVKM. CDR3 length equals 18 residues. The J segment lost 0 bases and the V segment lost 3 bases, leaving 9 bases of the junction unmatched. CDR3 protein: CASSLSDRGILSNQPQHF. In DNA form, the CDR3 reads TGTGCCAGCAGTTTGAGTGACAGGGGGATACTTAGCAATCAGCCCCAGCATTTT.

This clone has just one count. V usage is TRBV28 and J usage is TRBJ1-1; possible D gene TRBD1, 5 bases. Between the trimmed V and J ends, which lost 3 bases and 5 bases, there was a span of 10 bases. Germline CDR1 reads MDHEN; CDR2 reads SYDVKM. The CDR3 runs 13 residues. CDR3 sequence (DNA): TGTGCCAGCAGTTTTCAGGGTCGGACTGAAGCTTTCTTT. Translation gives CASSFQGRTEAFF.

The rearrangement links TRBV7-2 to TRBJ2-7, with D perhaps matching TRBD2 (6 bases). The CDR3 consists of 18 residues. V was trimmed by 1 base and J by 1 base, leaving 20 bases between them. Germline values: CDR1 SGHTA, CDR2 FQGNSA. The CDR3 DNA sequence: TGTGCCAGCAGCTTAGTCCCGGTGGGGGGAGCTTTATCCTACGAGCAGTACTTC. Translating gives CASSLVPVGGALSYEQYF.

The gene calls are TRBV19 and TRBJ1-1; TRBD1 matches at 9 bases. V dropped 5 bases and J dropped 3; count of bases not matched to a gene: 10. Germline CDR1 reads LNHDA; CDR2 reads SQIVND (reference sequence). The CDR3 length is 16 residues. CDR3 protein: CASSQNRGRRDTEAFF. The CDR3 coding sequence is TGTGCCAGTAGTCAGAACAGGGGGCGCCGGGACACTGAAGCTTTCTTT.

This rearrangement joins TRBV6-2 or TRBV6-3 to TRBJ2-1; no clear D. CDR1 and CDR2 (germline): MNHEY, SVGEGT. The V and J ends lost 5 bases and 0 bases respectively, with 5 bases between them. The CDR3 spans 13 residues. CDR3 sequence (DNA): TGTGCCAGCAGTAAGCCCTCCTACAATGAGCAGTTCTTC. Translating it yields CASSKPSYNEQFF.

Note on this clone: Other nucleotide sequences from this sample produce the same CDR3. The chain joins TRBV27 to TRBJ1-1; 7 bases align to TRBD1. The CDR3 totals 13 residues. V dropped 6 bases and J dropped 5; count of bases not matched to a gene: 6. CDR1 is MNHEY, CDR2 SMNVEV, per germline (reference sequence). CDR3 sequence: CASRDRVRTEAFF. As DNA, the CDR3 is TGTGCCAGCAGAGACAGGGTAAGGACTGAAGCTTTCTTT.

This chain connects TRBV10-3 to TRBJ2-7; D not certain. Germline V lookup: CDR1 ENHRY, CDR2 SYGVKD. The CDR3 totals 13 residues. Trimming removed 2 bases from V and 2 bases from J, with 7 bases in between. CDR3 nucleotides: TGTGCCATCAGTGAGAATCCCACCTACGAGCAGTACTTC. Translated, it gives CAISENPTYEQYF.

The table lists this clone with a few counts. It is unclear where the CDR3 begins or ends on the DNA, so no DNA is shown, and the CDR3 is as TCRdb lists it. The J gene is TRBJ1-2, the V gene TRBV10-2. Germline CDR1 and CDR2: WSHSY and SAAADI. The CDR3 sequence runs 14 residues, both termini included. The CDR3 here is CASSSSGGRSGYTF.

The chain carries TRBV9 and TRBJ2-3; 9 bases align to TRBD2. The germline V gene encodes CDR1 SGDLS and CDR2 YYNGEE. The trim removed 0 bases at V and 4 bases at J, leaving 9 bases unmatched. This CDR3 has 17 residues. The CDR3 protein is CASSVGLREGVSDTQYF. DNA for the CDR3: TGTGCCAGCAGCGTAGGTCTGCGGGAGGGTGTGTCAGATACGCAGTATTTT.

This clone was counted only a few times. The chain uses TRBV5-8 and TRBJ1-2; the D is unclear. Germline CDR1 and CDR2: SGHTS and YDEGEE. The CDR3 has 13 amino acids. V gave up 6 bases and J gave up 4 bases, with 13 bases separating them. Written as DNA, the CDR3 is TGTGCCAGCACCTTCCCTGGAGGCTATGGCTACACCTTC. It codes for CASTFPGGYGYTF. The variable domain in full, completed from reference TRBV5-8 and TRBJ1-2, reads EAGVTQSPTHLIKTRGQQATLRCSPISGHTSVYWYQQALGLGLQFLLWYDEGEERNRGNFPPRFSGRQFPNYSSELNVNALELEDSALYLCASTFPGGYGYTFGSGTRLTVV.